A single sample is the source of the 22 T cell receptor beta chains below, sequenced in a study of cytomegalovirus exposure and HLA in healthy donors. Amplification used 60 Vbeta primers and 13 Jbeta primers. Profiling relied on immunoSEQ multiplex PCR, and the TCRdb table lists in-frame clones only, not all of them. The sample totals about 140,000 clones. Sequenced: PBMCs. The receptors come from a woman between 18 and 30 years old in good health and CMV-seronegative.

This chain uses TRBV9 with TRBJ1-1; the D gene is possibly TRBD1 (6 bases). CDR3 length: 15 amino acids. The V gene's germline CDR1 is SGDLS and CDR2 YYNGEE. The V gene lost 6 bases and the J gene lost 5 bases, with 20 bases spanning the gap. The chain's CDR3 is CASNPIQGMWTEAFF. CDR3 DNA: TGTGCCAGCAACCCAATCCAGGGGATGTGGACTGAAGCTTTCTTT.

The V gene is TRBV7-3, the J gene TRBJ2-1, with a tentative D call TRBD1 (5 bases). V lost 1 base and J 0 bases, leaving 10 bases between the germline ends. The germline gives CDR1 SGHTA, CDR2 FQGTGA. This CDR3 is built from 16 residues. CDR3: CASSLSGAISYNEQFF. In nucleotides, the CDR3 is TGTGCCAGCAGCTTAAGTGGGGCAATCTCCTACAATGAGCAGTTCTTC.

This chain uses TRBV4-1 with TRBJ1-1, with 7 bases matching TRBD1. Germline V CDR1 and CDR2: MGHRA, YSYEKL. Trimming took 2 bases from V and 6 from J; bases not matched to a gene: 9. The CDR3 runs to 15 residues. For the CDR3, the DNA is TGCGCCAGCAGCCAAAGGGACAGTGATATCGCTGAAGCTTTCTTT. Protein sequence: CASSQRDSDIAEAFF.

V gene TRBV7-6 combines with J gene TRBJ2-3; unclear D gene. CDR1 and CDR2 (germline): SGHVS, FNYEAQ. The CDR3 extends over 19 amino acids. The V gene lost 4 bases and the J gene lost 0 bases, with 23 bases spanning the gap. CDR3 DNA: TGTGCCAGCAGCTCCTCTGACTCTGGAGATCTCTCTAGCACAGATACGCAGTATTTT. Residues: CASSSSDSGDLSSTDTQYF.

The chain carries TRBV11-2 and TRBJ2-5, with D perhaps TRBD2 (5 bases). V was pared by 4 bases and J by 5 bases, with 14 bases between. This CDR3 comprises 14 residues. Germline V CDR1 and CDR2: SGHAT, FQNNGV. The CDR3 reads CASSSPDFYETQYF. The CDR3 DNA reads TGTGCCAGCAGCTCCCCGGACTTTTACGAGACCCAGTACTTC.

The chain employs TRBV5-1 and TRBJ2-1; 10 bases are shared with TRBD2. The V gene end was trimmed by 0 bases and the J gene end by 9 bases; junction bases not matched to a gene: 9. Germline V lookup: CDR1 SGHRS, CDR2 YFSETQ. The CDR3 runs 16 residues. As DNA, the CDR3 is TGCGCCAGCAGCTTGGGCCTAGCGGGAGAAAGGGGTGAGCAGTTCTTC. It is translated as CASSLGLAGERGEQFF.

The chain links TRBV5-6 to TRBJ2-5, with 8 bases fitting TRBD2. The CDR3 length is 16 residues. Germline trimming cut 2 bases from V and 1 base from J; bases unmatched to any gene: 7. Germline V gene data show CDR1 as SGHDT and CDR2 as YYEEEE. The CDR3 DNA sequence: TGTGCCAGCAGCTTTTTGCTAGCGGGTTTCCAAGAGACCCAGTACTTC. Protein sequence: CASSFLLAGFQETQYF.

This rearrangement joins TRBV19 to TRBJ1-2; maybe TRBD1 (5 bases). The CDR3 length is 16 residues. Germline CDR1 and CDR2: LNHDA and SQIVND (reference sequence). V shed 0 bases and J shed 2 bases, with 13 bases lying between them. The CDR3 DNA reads TGTGCCAGTAGTATAGAGCCGACAGCTACAAACTATGGCTACACCTTC. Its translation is CASSIEPTATNYGYTF.

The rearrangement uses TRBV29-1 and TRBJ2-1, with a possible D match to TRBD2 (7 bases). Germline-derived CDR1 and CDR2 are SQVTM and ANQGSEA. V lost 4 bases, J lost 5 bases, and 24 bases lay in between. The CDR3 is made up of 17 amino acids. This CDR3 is CSVGGGKQGTGNNEQFF. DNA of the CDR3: TGCAGCGTTGGGGGGGGAAAACAGGGTACGGGAAACAATGAGCAGTTCTTC.

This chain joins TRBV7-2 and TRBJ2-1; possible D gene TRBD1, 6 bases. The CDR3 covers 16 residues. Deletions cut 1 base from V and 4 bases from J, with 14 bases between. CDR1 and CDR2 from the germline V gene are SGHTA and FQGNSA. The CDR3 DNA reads TGTGCCAGCAGCTTAGGGAACAGGGTGGCTTACAATGAGCAGTTCTTC. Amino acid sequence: CASSLGNRVAYNEQFF.

The CDR3 DNA reads TGTGCCTGGCGGGACAGGGCTCTTCAGCCCCAGCATTTT. Translated: CAWRDRALQPQHF. The chain carries TRBV30 and TRBJ1-5; 9 bases line up with TRBD1. Germline CDR1 reads GTSNPN; CDR2 reads SVGIG (reference sequence). The ends lost 5 bases at V and 6 bases at J; junction bases unmatched: 5. The CDR3 runs to 13 residues. Looking up the rest from reference TRBV30 and TRBJ1-5 gives the full variable domain: SQTIHQWPATLVQPVGSPLSLECTVEGTSNPNLYWYRQAAGRGLQLLFYSVGIGQISSEVPQNLSASRPQDRQFILSSKKLLLSDSGFYLCAWRDRALQPQHFGDGTRLSIL.

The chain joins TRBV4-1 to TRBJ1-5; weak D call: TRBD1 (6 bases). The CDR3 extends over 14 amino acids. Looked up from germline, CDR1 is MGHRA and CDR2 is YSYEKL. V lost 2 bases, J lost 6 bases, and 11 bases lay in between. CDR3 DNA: TGCGCCAGCAGCCAACCACAGGGTTCTCAGCCCCAGCATTTT. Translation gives CASSQPQGSQPQHF.

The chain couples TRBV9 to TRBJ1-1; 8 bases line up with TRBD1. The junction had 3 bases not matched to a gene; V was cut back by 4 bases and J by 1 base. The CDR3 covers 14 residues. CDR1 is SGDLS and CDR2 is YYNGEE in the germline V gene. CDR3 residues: CASSPGGANTEAFF. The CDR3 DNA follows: TGTGCCAGCAGCCCAGGGGGCGCGAACACTGAAGCTTTCTTT. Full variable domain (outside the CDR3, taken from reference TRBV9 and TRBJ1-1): DSGVTQTPKHLITATGQRVTLRCSPRSGDLSVYWYQQSLDQGLQFLIQYYNGEERAKGNILERFSAQQFPDLHSELNLSSLELGDSALYFCASSPGGANTEAFFGQGTRLTVV.

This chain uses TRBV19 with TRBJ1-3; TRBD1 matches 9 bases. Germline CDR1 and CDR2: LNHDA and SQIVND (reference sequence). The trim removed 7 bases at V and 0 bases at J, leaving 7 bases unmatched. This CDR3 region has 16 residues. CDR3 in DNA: TGTGCCAGTATCCCCGGGACAGGGTTCTCTGGAAACACCATATATTTT. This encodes CASIPGTGFSGNTIYF.

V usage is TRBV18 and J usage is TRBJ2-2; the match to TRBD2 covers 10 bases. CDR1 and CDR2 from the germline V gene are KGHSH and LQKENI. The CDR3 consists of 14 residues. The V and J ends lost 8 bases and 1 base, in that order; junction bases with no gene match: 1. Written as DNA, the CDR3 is TGTGCCAGCGGACTAGCGGAGAACACCGGGGAGCTGTTTTTT. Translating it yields CASGLAENTGELFF.

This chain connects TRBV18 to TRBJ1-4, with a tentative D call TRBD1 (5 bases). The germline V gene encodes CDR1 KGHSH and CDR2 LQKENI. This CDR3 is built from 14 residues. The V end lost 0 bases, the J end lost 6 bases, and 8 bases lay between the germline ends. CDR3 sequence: CASSPPGGYEKLFF. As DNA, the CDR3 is TGTGCCAGCTCACCACCGGGGGGTTATGAAAAACTGTTTTTT.

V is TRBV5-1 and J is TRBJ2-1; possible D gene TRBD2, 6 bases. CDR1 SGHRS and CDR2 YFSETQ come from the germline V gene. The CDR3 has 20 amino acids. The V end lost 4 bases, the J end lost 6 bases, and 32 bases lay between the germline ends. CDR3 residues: CASSTHASSSVAGRFNEQFF. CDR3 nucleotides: TGCGCCAGCAGCACTCACGCTTCCTCTAGTGTCGCGGGAAGGTTCAATGAGCAGTTCTTC. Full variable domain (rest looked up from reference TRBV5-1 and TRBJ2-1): KAGVTQTPRYLIKTRGQQVTLSCSPISGHRSVSWYQQTPGQGLQFLFEYFSETQRNKGNFPGRFSGRQFSNSRSEMNVSTLELGDSALYLCASSTHASSSVAGRFNEQFFGPGTRLTVL.

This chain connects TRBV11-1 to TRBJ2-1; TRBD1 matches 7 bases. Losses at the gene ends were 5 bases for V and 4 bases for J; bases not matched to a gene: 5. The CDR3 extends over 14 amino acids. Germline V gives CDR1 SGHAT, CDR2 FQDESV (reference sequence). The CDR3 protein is CASSPGTEYNEQFF. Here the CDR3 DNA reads TGTGCCAGCAGCCCCGGGACAGAGTACAATGAGCAGTTCTTC.

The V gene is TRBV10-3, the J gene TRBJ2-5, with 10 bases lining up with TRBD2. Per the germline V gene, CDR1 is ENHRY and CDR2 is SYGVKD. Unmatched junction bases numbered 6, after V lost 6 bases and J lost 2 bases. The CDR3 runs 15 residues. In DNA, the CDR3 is TGTGCCATCAGCGCAGGACTAGCGGATCAAGAGACCCAGTACTTC. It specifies CAISAGLADQETQYF.

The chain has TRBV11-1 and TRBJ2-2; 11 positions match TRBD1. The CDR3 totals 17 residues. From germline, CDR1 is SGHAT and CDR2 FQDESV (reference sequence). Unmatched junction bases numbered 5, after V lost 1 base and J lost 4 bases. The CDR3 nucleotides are TGTGCCAGCAGCTTAGATCAGGACAGGGGGCGCACCGGGGAGCTGTTTTTT. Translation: CASSLDQDRGRTGELFF.

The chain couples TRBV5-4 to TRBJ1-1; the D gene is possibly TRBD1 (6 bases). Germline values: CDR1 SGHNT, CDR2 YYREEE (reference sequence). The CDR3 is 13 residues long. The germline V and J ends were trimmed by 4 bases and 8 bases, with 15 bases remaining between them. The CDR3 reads CASSPTGLPEAFF. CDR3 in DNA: TGTGCCAGCAGCCCTACAGGGCTTCCCGAAGCTTTCTTT.

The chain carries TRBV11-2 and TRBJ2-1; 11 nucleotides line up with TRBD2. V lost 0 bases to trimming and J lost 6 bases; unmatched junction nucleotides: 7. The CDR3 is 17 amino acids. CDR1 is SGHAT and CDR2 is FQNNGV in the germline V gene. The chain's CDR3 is CASSLDLAGGPGNEQFF. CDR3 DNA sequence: TGTGCCAGCAGCTTAGATTTAGCGGGAGGGCCGGGCAATGAGCAGTTCTTC.